These 26 T cell receptor beta chains share one sample of origin, sequenced in a study of blood T cells in healthy people across ages. Combining a sample-barcoded 5' primer with a J-beta primer mix, a second PCR ran for about 7 to 11 cycles. Using its own MiXCR run on the 5' RACE reads, TCRdb lists one record per CDR3 protein. Seen here are approximately 690,000 distinct CDR3 sequences, under 70% observed once, and the top ten hold over 35%. The sample taken for sequencing was blood. These receptors came from a man aged 55 to 69 in good health.

The V and J genes are TRBV6-5 and TRBJ2-1; perhaps TRBD2 as D (5 bases). Germline CDR1 reads MNHEY; CDR2 reads SVGAGI. V lost 10 bases, J lost 5 bases, and 15 bases lay in between. The CDR3 is made up of 13 amino acids. The CDR3 coding sequence is TGTGCCACAGGACTTTGGGGAAACAATGAGCAGTTCTTC. Protein product: CATGLWGNNEQFF.

V is TRBV10-3 and J is TRBJ2-1; no firm D call. Per the germline V gene, CDR1 is ENHRY and CDR2 is SYGVKD. V was cut by 6 bases and J by 5 bases, with 11 bases left in between. This CDR3 comprises 13 residues. This CDR3 reads CAIRTWLDNEQFF. DNA for the CDR3: TGTGCCATCAGAACTTGGTTGGACAATGAGCAGTTCTTC.

Details on this clonotype: An end of the junction differs from the germline gene, which may be a read error. The V and J genes are TRBV20-1 and TRBJ2-1, with 11 bases matching TRBD1. From germline, CDR1 is DFQATT and CDR2 SNEGSKA (reference sequence). The CDR3 has 13 amino acids. CDR3 region: CSARTGGSNEQNF. CDR3 in DNA: TGCAGTGCGCGGACAGGGGGCTCCAACGAGCAGAACTTC.

The rearrangement joins TRBV10-3 to TRBJ1-2, with a weak D call TRBD1 (5 bases). V was clipped by 8 bases and J by 3 bases, with 10 bases between them. Germline V gene lookup returns CDR1 ENHRY and CDR2 SYGVKD. The CDR3 contains 12 residues. The CDR3 bases are TGTGCCATCTTCGGGGCAGACTATGGCTACACCTTC. Residues: CAIFGADYGYTF.

The chain recombines TRBV28 with TRBJ2-7, with D possibly matching TRBD1 (6 bases). Trimming removed 8 bases at V and 7 bases at J, with 15 bases between. CDR3 size: 12 residues. Germline V gives CDR1 MDHEN, CDR2 SYDVKM. CDR3 protein: CASRDNGNEQYF. As DNA, the CDR3 is TGTGCCAGCCGGGACAACGGCAATGAGCAGTACTTC.

This sequence joins TRBV20-1 and TRBJ2-5; 7 bases align to TRBD2. The V gene end was trimmed by 3 bases and the J gene end by 0 bases; junction bases not matched to a gene: 10. Germline V gene sequence: CDR1 DFQATT, CDR2 SNEGSKA (reference sequence). The CDR3 length is 16 residues. The CDR3 loop reads CSARDRDYPYQETQYF. For the CDR3, the DNA is TGCAGTGCTAGGGACCGGGACTATCCGTACCAAGAGACCCAGTACTTC.

V usage is TRBV7-2 and J usage is TRBJ2-2; the D call may be TRBD1 or TRBD2 (6 bases each). Germline V gives CDR1 SGHTA, CDR2 FQGNSA. Trimming took off 3 bases at V and 1 base at J, with 18 bases between the two ends. The CDR3 consists of 18 residues. The CDR3 here is CASSLLRGGRVNTGELFF. The CDR3 DNA sequence: TGTGCCAGCAGCTTGCTTCGAGGGGGGCGGGTGAACACCGGGGAGCTGTTTTTT.

This clonotype was detected a few times. This chain links TRBV7-2 with TRBJ2-7; 10 bases are a match to TRBD2. CDR1 and CDR2 (germline): SGHTA, FQGNSA. With V trimmed by 4 bases and J by 12 bases, 6 bases remained unmatched. The CDR3 covers 12 residues. CDR3 bases: TGTGCCAGCAGCTACACTAGCGGGGTCCTGTACTTC. Amino acids: CASSYTSGVLYF. Variable domain in full (rest from reference TRBV7-2 and TRBJ2-7): GAGVSQSPSNKVTEKGKDVELRCDPISGHTALYWYRQSLGQGLEFLIYFQGNSAPDKSGLPSDRFSAERTGGSVSTLTIQRTQQEDSAVYLCASSYTSGVLYFGPGTRLTVT.

The J gene is TRBJ2-1, the V gene TRBV7-2; 7 bases map to TRBD2. This CDR3 is 15 amino acids long. Germline CDR1 is SGHTA and CDR2 is FQGNSA. The V and J ends lost 2 bases and 4 bases, in that order; junction bases with no gene match: 5. The CDR3 nucleotides are TGTGCCAGCAGCTTACAAGCGGGGCATTACAATGAGCAGTTCTTC. Protein sequence: CASSLQAGHYNEQFF.

J is TRBJ2-5 and V is TRBV10-3; D might be TRBD2 (5 bases). The CDR3 sequence is 15 residues long. Germline V gene data show CDR1 as ENHRY and CDR2 as SYGVKD. The germline V and J ends were trimmed by 4 bases and 0 bases, with 12 bases remaining between them. CDR3 sequence: CAISALAPHQETQYF. The DNA of the CDR3 is TGTGCCATCAGTGCATTAGCGCCCCACCAAGAGACCCAGTACTTC.

The table lists this clonotype with a few counts. V usage is TRBV13 and J usage is TRBJ2-5; D not certain. The DNA end is more similar to TRBJ2-3, so the J call may be wrong. The CDR3 loop spans 11 amino acids. The germline gives CDR1 PRHDT, CDR2 FYEKMQ (reference sequence). CDR3 residues: CASSYLGTQYF. DNA of the CDR3: TGTGCCAGCAGCTACCTGGGTACGCAGTATTTT.

The chain's CDR3 is CASSQDHRHYYEQYF. The DNA for the CDR3 is TGTGCCAGCAGCCAAGATCACAGACACTACTACGAGCAGTACTTC. The chain combines TRBV3-1 with TRBJ2-7; D is undetermined. From germline, CDR1 is LGHDT and CDR2 YNNKEL (reference sequence). CDR3 size: 15 residues. Trimming removed 0 bases from V and 3 bases from J, with 12 bases in between.

This clonotype has a handful of counts. CDR3: CASSMGSEETQYF. In DNA, the CDR3 is TGCGCCAGCAGCATGGGGTCGGAAGAGACCCAGTACTTC. This chain connects TRBV5-1 to TRBJ2-5; D gene ambiguous. The germline gives CDR1 SGHRS, CDR2 YFSETQ. This CDR3 has 13 amino acids. Trimming pared 4 bases from V and 3 bases from J, leaving 10 bases between.

As concerns this clonotype: This may arise from a read error, as a much more abundant clone is one base away. J is TRBJ2-5 and V is TRBV7-8; D unclear. The CDR3 contains 11 residues. The germline gives CDR1 SGHVS, CDR2 FQNEAQ. Written as DNA, the CDR3 is TGTGCCAGCAGCTACCAAAAGACCCAGTACTTC. It yields the protein CASSYQKTQYF.

This clonotype was seen once. The rearrangement links TRBV3-1 to TRBJ1-6; the match to TRBD1 covers 7 bases. The CDR3 consists of 12 residues. Germline V gene data show CDR1 as LGHDT and CDR2 as YNNKEL (reference sequence). V lost 4 bases to trimming and J lost 11 bases; unmatched junction nucleotides: 2. CDR3 DNA sequence: TGTGCCAGCAGCCTGGGACAGCCACCCCTCCACTTT. Translating gives CASSLGQPPLHF. Combining the CDR3 with reference TRBV3-1 and TRBJ1-6 gives the whole variable domain DTAVSQTPKYLVTQMGNDKSIKCEQNLGHDTMYWYKQDSKKFLKIMFSYNNKELIINETVPNRFSPKSPDKAHLNLHINSLELGDSAVYFCASSLGQPPLHFGNGTRLTVT.

This sequence joins TRBV5-4 and TRBJ2-5; 12 nucleotides agree with TRBD2. The length of the CDR3 is 15 residues. V shed 6 bases and J 5 bases; nucleotides not matched to a gene: 8. The V gene's germline CDR1 is SGHNT and CDR2 YYREEE (reference sequence). The CDR3 sequence: CASNLLAGGVETQYF. CDR3 DNA: TGTGCCAGCAACTTACTAGCGGGGGGCGTGGAGACCCAGTACTTC. The full variable domain, rest sourced from reference TRBV5-4 and TRBJ2-5, is ETGVTQSPTHLIKTRGQQVTLRCSSQSGHNTVSWYQQALGQGPQFIFQYYREEENGRGNFPPRFSGLQFPNYSSELNVNALELDDSALYLCASNLLAGGVETQYFGPGTRLLVL.

The rearrangement links TRBV5-1 to TRBJ1-2, with D hard to call. Germline CDR1 is SGHRS and CDR2 is YFSETQ. The length of the CDR3 is 15 residues. The V gene lost 5 bases and the J gene lost 2 bases, with 16 bases spanning the gap. In DNA, the CDR3 is TGCGCCAGCAGTCCTTCGGGGAGGCCGAACTATGGCTACACCTTC. Its translation is CASSPSGRPNYGYTF. The complete variable domain, with remaining parts taken from reference TRBV5-1 and TRBJ1-2, reads KAGVTQTPRYLIKTRGQQVTLSCSPISGHRSVSWYQQTPGQGLQFLFEYFSETQRNKGNFPGRFSGRQFSNSRSEMNVSTLELGDSALYLCASSPSGRPNYGYTFGSGTRLTVV.

V is TRBV6-5 and J is TRBJ2-3; 9 bases line up with TRBD2. The CDR3 sequence is 15 residues long. The junction had 5 bases not matched to a gene; V was cut back by 4 bases and J by 3 bases. Per the germline V gene, CDR1 is MNHEY and CDR2 is SVGAGI. Written as DNA, the CDR3 is TGTGCCAGCAGTTCCGGGACTAGCAGGACAGATACGCAGTATTTT. Amino acid sequence: CASSSGTSRTDTQYF.

V usage is TRBV3-1 and J usage is TRBJ2-3; D unclear. The germline V gene encodes CDR1 LGHDT and CDR2 YNNKEL (reference sequence). V was clipped by 1 base and J by 2 bases, with 7 bases between them. The CDR3 runs to 14 residues. The CDR3 nucleotides read TGTGCCAGCAGCCAAGGAGCAGACACAGATACGCAGTATTTT. The encoded protein is CASSQGADTDTQYF.

CDR3 loop: CASSLDRLTYEQYF. The CDR3, as DNA: TGTGCCAGCAGTTTGGACAGGCTTACCTACGAGCAGTACTTC. The chain carries TRBV6-5 and TRBJ2-5, with 7 bases fitting TRBD1. The DNA end is more similar to TRBJ2-7, so the J call may be wrong. The CDR3 consists of 14 residues. Germline loops: CDR1 MNHEY, CDR2 SVGAGI.

The chain couples TRBV5-5 to TRBJ1-6; tentative D call: TRBD1 (6 bases). This CDR3 has 15 amino acids. The V gene lost 1 base and the J gene lost 7 bases, with 12 bases spanning the gap. CDR1 and CDR2 from the germline V gene are SGHKS and YYEKEE (reference sequence). The CDR3 sequence: CASSLRLGANSPLHF. The DNA for the CDR3 is TGTGCCAGCAGCTTGAGACTGGGGGCAAATTCACCCCTCCACTTT.

The chain has TRBV7-2 and TRBJ2-1; D ambiguous. The CDR3 has 14 amino acids. In germline, CDR1 is SGHTA, CDR2 FQGNSA. Trimming took off 5 bases at V and 6 bases at J, with 14 bases between the two ends. The CDR3 DNA is TGTGCCAGCAGCCGAGGACCCTACGCCAATGAGCAGTTCTTC. Protein: CASSRGPYANEQFF.

This chain joins TRBV7-7 and TRBJ2-5; tentative D call: TRBD1 (6 bases). The length of the CDR3 is 18 residues. CDR1 is SSHAT and CDR2 is FNYEAQ in the germline V gene (reference sequence). The ends were cut back, 2 bases at V and 2 bases at J, with 21 bases in the middle. The CDR3 nucleotides read TGTGCCAGCAGCTTAAATCTAGGGGGACACATTTTACAAGAGACCCAGTACTTC. Amino acid sequence: CASSLNLGGHILQETQYF.

J is TRBJ2-5 and V is TRBV4-2, with D possibly being TRBD1 or TRBD2 (5 bases each). Trimming took 5 bases from V and 4 from J, leaving 17 bases between them. The germline CDR1 and CDR2 sequences are LGHNA and YNFKEQ. The CDR3 has 15 amino acids. CDR3 in DNA: TGTGCCAGCAGCTATGCCTCCGGGGCAGGAGAGACCCAGTACTTC. This codes for CASSYASGAGETQYF.

The chain carries TRBV11-2 and TRBJ2-3; 12 nucleotides line up with TRBD2. V was clipped by 5 bases and J by 2 bases; unmatched bases: 11. CDR1 SGHAT and CDR2 FQNNGV come from the germline V gene. CDR3 length: 18 amino acids. The CDR3 reads CASSPRPTSGGPTDTQYF. The CDR3 region has the DNA TGTGCCAGCAGCCCCCGCCCGACTAGCGGGGGACCCACAGATACGCAGTATTTT.

The chain recombines TRBV6-2 or TRBV6-3 with TRBJ2-4; 9 nucleotides match TRBD1. Per the germline V gene, CDR1 is MNHEY and CDR2 is SVGEGT. Trimming removed 5 bases from V and 5 bases from J; junction bases left unmatched: 10. The CDR3 loop spans 16 amino acids. In DNA, the CDR3 is TGTGCCAGCAGTCCCGAGGGGACAGGGAGGCAAAACATTCAGTACTTC. It codes for CASSPEGTGRQNIQYF.